One T cell receptor beta chain is described in this entry. Its antigen is as yet unknown. Frozen-stored PBMCs produced approximately 1.9 micrograms of genomic DNA for TCR beta libraries. Sequencing used immunoSEQ multiplex PCR; TCRdb keeps in-frame clones, though not all of them. The repertoire holds over 95,000 clones, with under 70% as singletons. The junction had 2 bases not matched to a gene; V was cut back by 4 bases and J by 3 bases. The CDR3 has 13 amino acids. CDR1 is SGHTA, CDR2 FQGNSA, per germline. This sample was included in a study of cytotoxic CD8 clonotypes in ibrutinib-treated CLL. General observations from the study: Clonality went higher at ibrutinib response and then dropped back toward baseline at progression.

This chain links TRBV7-2 with TRBJ2-5; 7 positions match TRBD1. The specimen was PBMCs, collected after 24 months of ibrutinib treatment. This receptor was taken from a human donor with chronic lymphocytic leukemia. For the CDR3, the DNA is TGTGCCAGCAGCTACGGGACAGAAGAGACCCAGTACTTC. Residues: CASSYGTEETQYF.